This TCR beta chain was observed in a study of vaccination and CD4 T cells after COVID-19. Whole-study context: Investigators took post-vaccine samples a median roughly 73 days after dose two, within a range of 14 to 241.

The Oncomine TCR Beta short-read assay was applied to DNA of cultured CD4+ T cells. Genomic DNA was isolated from CD4+ T cells that had been cultured. TCRdb recomputed calls from the PCR reads with MiXCR, one row per CDR3 protein. The table includes about 14,000 distinct CDR3 sequences, roughly 50% detected once. Treatment here: approximately 9-day PBMC culture with coronavirus spike peptide pools or control peptides (ViraFEST assay). ViraFEST sequenced TCRs after peptide-pool expansion of antigen-specific T cells. The length of the CDR3 is 17 residues. Germline V gene lookup returns CDR1 DFQATT and CDR2 SNEGSKA (reference sequence). With V trimmed by 1 base and J by 3 bases, 10 bases remained unmatched. Regarding this clonotype: Its specificity is unknown.

This chain connects TRBV20-1 to TRBJ1-5; 9 bases line up with TRBD1. The TCR comes from a human donor who had recovered from COVID-19. Specimen: CD4+ T cells from blood, cultured in vitro, collected before SARS-CoV-2 vaccination. The CDR3 DNA reads as TGCAGTGCTAGAGCCTCGAATGGACAGGGGATCAATCAGCCCCAGCATTTT. As protein: CSARASNGQGINQPQHF.